These T cell receptor beta chains were read from a single sample in a study of human T cells and chemical hapten exposure. MiXCR was run by TCRdb on the RACE reads, yielding one entry per CDR3 protein. The sample records around 45,000 distinct CDR3 sequences, nearly 4.5% being singletons. Sequences were obtained from whole blood. Every receptor here comes from a human donor in good health. Some clones in this sample may be carry-over from other donors' samples. The CDR3 runs from the conserved cysteine through the conserved F or W. D genes are given only for firm matches. Size is stated as once, few, many or a size class.

clone_size: many; v_call: TRBV12-3/TRBV12-4; cdr3_length: 15; j_call: TRBJ1-2; d_call: NA; cdr3_nt: TGTGCCAGCAGTTTGGCTCAGGAGGCTGGCTATGGCTACACCTTC; cdr3_aa: CASSLAQEAGYGYTF
clone_size: many; v_call: TRBV7-9; cdr3_length: 14; j_call: TRBJ2-4; d_call: NA; cdr3_nt: TGTGCCAGCAGCTTAGTAGGGGGCAAAAACATTCAGTACTTC; cdr3_aa: CASSLVGGKNIQYF
clone_size: many; v_call: TRBV5-1; cdr3_length: 14; j_call: TRBJ2-3; d_call: TRBD2; cdr3_nt: TGCGCCAGCAGCTTAGCGGGAGGCACAGATACGCAGTATTTT; cdr3_aa: CASSLAGGTDTQYF
clone_size: many; v_call: TRBV30; cdr3_length: 11; j_call: TRBJ2-5; d_call: NA; cdr3_nt: TGTGCCTGGAGTTCCTCCGAGACCCAGTACTTC; cdr3_aa: CAWSSSETQYF
clone_size: many; v_call: TRBV6-5; cdr3_length: 13; j_call: TRBJ1-1; d_call: NA; cdr3_nt: TGTGCCAGCAGTCCCGGGGCGAACACTGAAGCTTTCTTT; cdr3_aa: CASSPGANTEAFF
clone_size: many; v_call: TRBV11-1; cdr3_length: 12; j_call: TRBJ2-2; d_call: NA; cdr3_nt: TGTGCCAGCAGCCGGAACACCGGGGAGCTGTTTTTT; cdr3_aa: CASSRNTGELFF
clone_size: many; v_call: TRBV28; cdr3_length: 15; j_call: TRBJ2-7; d_call: TRBD2; cdr3_nt: TGTGCCAGCAGTTTCGCGGGAGTAGAGGCCTACGAGCAGTACTTC; cdr3_aa: CASSFAGVEAYEQYF
clone_size: many; v_call: TRBV11-2; cdr3_length: 13; j_call: TRBJ1-1; d_call: NA; cdr3_nt: TGTGCCAGCAGCTTAGGCCCGAACACTGAAGCTTTCTTT; cdr3_aa: CASSLGPNTEAFF
clone_size: once; v_call: TRBV7-6; cdr3_length: 15; j_call: TRBJ1-2; d_call: TRBD1; cdr3_nt: TGTGCCAGCAGCTTAGGGACAGGGGTTCCCTATGGCTACACCTTC; cdr3_aa: CASSLGTGVPYGYTF
clone_size: many; v_call: TRBV12-3/TRBV12-4; cdr3_length: 12; j_call: TRBJ1-1; d_call: NA; cdr3_nt: TGTGCCAGCAGCCCAGTTGTGCCAGGGGCTTTCTTT; cdr3_aa: CASSPVVPGAFF
clone_size: many; v_call: TRBV9; cdr3_length: 14; j_call: TRBJ2-5; d_call: NA; cdr3_nt: TGTGCCAGCAGCGTGGGGAACCCCCAAGAGACCCAGTACTTC; cdr3_aa: CASSVGNPQETQYF